These 25 T cell receptor beta chains were sequenced from one sample in a study of T cell responses to AZD1222 COVID-19 vaccine. Sequencing used immunoSEQ multiplex PCR; TCRdb keeps in-frame clones, though not all of them. The sample has some 130,000 clones, about 94% seen once. This specimen consisted of peripheral blood, obtained on day 0 of AZD1222 vaccination. These receptors originate from an adult in good health.

The gene calls are TRBV12-3 or TRBV12-4 and TRBJ2-1; D is unclear. Trimming cost V 2 bases and J 9 bases, with 11 bases left between them. The length of the CDR3 is 13 residues. The CDR3 sequence: CASSLFLESEQFF. CDR3 sequence (DNA): TGTGCCAGCAGTTTATTTCTGGAGAGTGAGCAGTTCTTC.

This chain uses TRBV30 with TRBJ1-4, with D perhaps TRBD1 (5 bases). The CDR3 is 14 residues long. Looked up from germline, CDR1 is GTSNPN and CDR2 is SVGIG (reference sequence). V lost 0 bases and J lost 8, with 13 bases in between. The CDR3 sequence: CAWSVGVGVEKLFF. In DNA, the CDR3 is TGTGCCTGGAGTGTAGGAGTAGGGGTCGAAAAACTGTTTTTT.

This clone was recorded a few times. The chain employs TRBV5-6 and TRBJ2-7; no clear D. Germline V gene sequence: CDR1 SGHDT, CDR2 YYEEEE. Trimming pared 4 bases from V and 7 bases from J, leaving 18 bases between. CDR3 size: 14 residues. The CDR3 nucleotides are TGTGCCAGCAGCCCCGGACCGGCTTCGTGGGAGCAGTACTTC. This sequence encodes CASSPGPASWEQYF.

This chain links TRBV15 with TRBJ2-1; D is ambiguous. CDR3 length equals 12 residues. Trimming pared 4 bases from V and 8 bases from J, leaving 9 bases between. Looked up from germline, CDR1 is LNHNV and CDR2 is YYDKDF (reference sequence). The DNA of the CDR3 is TGTGCCACCAGCAAAAATCCGGATGAGCAGTTCTTC. It yields the protein CATSKNPDEQFF.

The rearrangement joins TRBV5-8 to TRBJ1-3, with a possible D match to TRBD1 (6 bases). The V end lost 5 bases, the J end lost 0 bases, and 15 bases lay between the germline ends. The CDR3 covers 16 residues. The germline gives CDR1 SGHTS, CDR2 YDEGEE. CDR3 region: CASRSSGHSSGNTIYF. In DNA, the CDR3 is TGTGCCAGCAGGTCTTCGGGACACTCCTCTGGAAACACCATATATTTT. Full variable domain (outside the CDR3, taken from reference TRBV5-8 and TRBJ1-3): EAGVTQSPTHLIKTRGQQATLRCSPISGHTSVYWYQQALGLGLQFLLWYDEGEERNRGNFPPRFSGRQFPNYSSELNVNALELEDSALYLCASRSSGHSSGNTIYFGEGSWLTVV.

V usage is TRBV7-9 and J usage is TRBJ1-1; D unclear. CDR1 is SEHNR and CDR2 is FQNEAQ in the germline V gene (reference sequence). The V end lost 3 bases, the J end lost 8 bases, and 4 bases lay between the germline ends. The CDR3 spans 10 residues. CDR3 nucleotide sequence: TGTGCCAGCAGCTTCTCAGAAGCTTTCTTT. Its protein product is CASSFSEAFF. The whole variable domain, remainder taken from reference TRBV7-9 and TRBJ1-1, is DTGVSQNPRHKITKRGQNVTFRCDPISEHNRLYWYRQTLGQGPEFLTYFQNEAQLEKSRLLSDRFSAERPKGSFSTLEIQRTEQGDSAMYLCASSFSEAFFGQGTRLTVV.

The rearrangement joins TRBV6-5 to TRBJ2-7; TRBD1 matches at 9 bases. From germline, CDR1 is MNHEY and CDR2 SVGAGI. The J segment lost 4 bases and the V segment lost 2 bases, leaving 3 bases of the junction unmatched. CDR3 size: 14 residues. CDR3 DNA sequence: TGTGCCAGCAGTTACACAGGGGGCGCGTACGAGCAGTACTTC. It translates to CASSYTGGAYEQYF.

The chain joins TRBV7-6 to TRBJ2-3; D is perhaps TRBD2 (7 bases). V lost 2 bases and J lost 6, with 18 bases in between. This CDR3 region has 16 residues. Germline CDR1 reads SGHVS; CDR2 reads FNYEAQ. CDR3 sequence: CASSLYTGGAYDTQYF. In DNA, the CDR3 is TGTGCCAGCAGCTTATATACGGGGGGCGCGTACGATACGCAGTATTTT.

The rearrangement uses TRBV27 and TRBJ2-6; D unresolved. Trimming took off 6 bases at V and 0 bases at J, with 3 bases between the two ends. The CDR3 is made up of 13 amino acids. Germline V lookup: CDR1 MNHEY, CDR2 SMNVEV (reference sequence). The CDR3 loop is CASSPSGANVLTF. CDR3 nucleotides: TGTGCCAGCAGCCCCTCTGGGGCCAACGTCCTGACTTTC.

This rearrangement joins TRBV3-1 (or the pseudogene TRBV3-2) to TRBJ2-7; D unresolved. Trimming took off 2 bases at V and 5 bases at J, with 7 bases between the two ends. The CDR3 is 12 amino acids. Germline CDR1 and CDR2: LGHDT and YNNKEL (reference sequence). CDR3 protein: CASSQSNHEQYF. The CDR3 coding sequence is TGTGCCAGCAGCCAAAGTAACCACGAGCAGTACTTC.

This sequence joins TRBV19 and TRBJ1-2, with TRBD1 identical over 8 bases. The J segment lost 4 bases and the V segment lost 2 bases, leaving 6 bases of the junction unmatched. Germline loops: CDR1 LNHDA, CDR2 SQIVND (reference sequence). This CDR3 contains 15 residues. The CDR3 reads CASSIQTGDGYGYTF. The DNA for the CDR3 is TGTGCCAGTAGTATACAGACAGGGGACGGCTATGGCTACACCTTC.

This chain uses TRBV5-1 with TRBJ2-1; TRBD2 matches at 12 bases. The trim removed 0 bases at V and 9 bases at J, leaving 16 bases unmatched. Germline V gene lookup returns CDR1 SGHRS and CDR2 YFSETQ. This CDR3 is 19 amino acids long. The CDR3 loop reads CASSLEWTSGEGKKGEQFF. The CDR3 coding sequence is TGCGCCAGCAGCTTGGAGTGGACTAGCGGGGAGGGTAAGAAAGGTGAGCAGTTCTTC.

The chain is built from TRBV28 and TRBJ2-5; unclear D gene. This CDR3 contains 14 residues. In germline, CDR1 is MDHEN, CDR2 SYDVKM. Between the trimmed V and J ends, which lost 1 base and 0 bases, there was a span of 6 bases. The CDR3 DNA follows: TGTGCCAGCAGTTTATCCCGTTACCAAGAGACCCAGTACTTC. Translation: CASSLSRYQETQYF. Filled out from reference TRBV28 and TRBJ2-5, the complete variable domain reads DVKVTQSSRYLVKRTGEKVFLECVQDMDHENMFWYRQDPGLGLRLIYFSYDVKMKEKGDIPEGYSVSREKKERFSLILESASTNQTSMYLCASSLSRYQETQYFGPGTRLLVL.

The chain uses TRBV2 and TRBJ1-4, with D uncertain. Deletions cut 3 bases from V and 4 bases from J, with 6 bases between. Germline V gene data show CDR1 as SNHLY and CDR2 as FYNNEI. This CDR3 is 13 amino acids long. CDR3 bases: TGTGCCAGCAGTGATAGACGTAATGAAAAACTGTTTTTT. Its protein is CASSDRRNEKLFF.

V gene TRBV19 combines with J gene TRBJ2-7, with D uncertain. With 1 base removed from V and 0 bases from J, the gap between germline ends came to 7 bases. This CDR3 region has 14 residues. Germline lookup yields CDR1 LNHDA and CDR2 SQIVND (reference sequence). In DNA, the CDR3 is TGTGCCAGTAGTATAGGTCGCGGCTCCTACGAGCAGTACTTC. Translated, it gives CASSIGRGSYEQYF.

The chain recombines TRBV27 with TRBJ2-7, with D maybe TRBD1 (5 bases). The CDR3 is made up of 13 amino acids. V was shortened by 3 bases and J by 5 bases, with 11 bases between the two germline ends. Germline V gives CDR1 MNHEY, CDR2 SMNVEV (reference sequence). CDR3 DNA: TGTGCCAGCAGTTTTGCAGGGTTCGACGAGCAGTACTTC. Translated: CASSFAGFDEQYF.

The chain employs TRBV7-2 and TRBJ2-7; D possibly corresponds to TRBD2 (5 bases). The CDR3 totals 13 residues. The V end was cut by 5 bases, the J end by 4 bases, with 12 bases between. The germline V gene has CDR1 SGHTA and CDR2 FQGNSA. The CDR3 DNA sequence: TGTGCCAGCAGCCCCGGCGGGCTGTACGAGCAGTACTTC. Its protein product is CASSPGGLYEQYF.

The chain carries TRBV18 and TRBJ2-3; 7 bases are a match to TRBD1. The V gene's germline CDR1 is KGHSH and CDR2 LQKENI. J was trimmed by 4 bases and V by 4 bases; bases with no gene match: 11. The CDR3 runs 16 residues. The CDR3 here is CASSLTGDAHPDTQYF. The DNA for the CDR3 is TGTGCCAGCTCACTCACAGGGGACGCACACCCAGATACGCAGTATTTT.

The rearrangement joins TRBV6-5 to TRBJ1-3; D possibly corresponds to TRBD1 (5 bases). With 7 bases removed from V and 4 bases from J, the gap between germline ends came to 11 bases. CDR1 is MNHEY, CDR2 SVGAGI, per germline. The CDR3 loop spans 13 amino acids. CDR3 nucleotides: TGTGCCAGCACCAGGGCTTCCGGAAACACCATATATTTT. It yields the protein CASTRASGNTIYF.

This rearrangement joins TRBV27 to TRBJ1-4, with D tentatively TRBD1 (5 bases). CDR3 length equals 14 residues. The germline gives CDR1 MNHEY, CDR2 SMNVEV (reference sequence). V lost 0 bases to trimming and J lost 7 bases, with 9 bases between them. As DNA, the CDR3 is TGTGCCAGCAGTTTATCGGGGGACGGTGAAAAACTGTTTTTT. Encoded protein: CASSLSGDGEKLFF.

CDR3 region: CASSLSVGVLGTEAFF. DNA of the CDR3: TGTGCCAGCAGTTTATCCGTTGGGGTTTTGGGCACTGAAGCTTTCTTT. This chain connects TRBV27 to TRBJ1-1; D uncertain. The germline gives CDR1 MNHEY, CDR2 SMNVEV (reference sequence). Trimming stripped 0 bases from V and 4 bases from J, with 15 bases between. CDR3 size: 16 residues.

The chain combines TRBV13 with TRBJ1-6; no firm D call. The CDR3 is made up of 15 amino acids. Germline V gives CDR1 PRHDT, CDR2 FYEKMQ (reference sequence). V lost 2 bases and J 7 bases, leaving 12 bases between the germline ends. The CDR3 reads CASSLFGDENSPLHF. The DNA of the CDR3 is TGTGCCAGCAGCTTATTCGGGGATGAGAATTCACCCCTCCACTTT.

The rearrangement joins TRBV10-2 to TRBJ2-1; tentatively, D is TRBD2 (6 bases). The CDR3 totals 15 residues. Germline lookup yields CDR1 WSHSY and CDR2 SAAADI. V was trimmed by 6 bases and J by 0 bases, leaving 12 bases between them. Here the CDR3 reads CASSVAVSSYNEQFF. The CDR3 nucleotides read TGCGCCAGCAGCGTAGCGGTAAGCTCCTACAATGAGCAGTTCTTC.

The chain carries TRBV5-5 and TRBJ2-7; 7 bases agree with TRBD1. Germline assignment: CDR1 SGHKS and CDR2 YYEKEE (reference sequence). The CDR3 totals 15 residues. The trim removed 0 bases at V and 5 bases at J, leaving 8 bases unmatched. The DNA for the CDR3 is TGTGCCAGCAGCTTGGGAGACAGGGCTGCAAACGAGCAGTACTTC. It yields the protein CASSLGDRAANEQYF.

This clone was observed a single time. The rearrangement links TRBV30 to TRBJ1-2; tentative D call: TRBD1 (6 bases). The V gene lost 4 bases and the J gene lost 1 base, with 13 bases spanning the gap. The length of the CDR3 is 14 residues. Germline V lookup: CDR1 GTSNPN, CDR2 SVGIG (reference sequence). This CDR3 is CAWTPDRFNYGYTF. The DNA of the CDR3 is TGTGCCTGGACTCCCGACAGGTTTAACTATGGCTACACCTTC.